The 14 T cell receptor beta chains below were found in one sample sequenced in a study of T cell responses to AZD1222 COVID-19 vaccine. Assay used: immunoSEQ multiplex PCR; TCRdb lists only in-frame clones, some missing. The profile shows approximately 120,000 clones, approximately 88% of them singletons. This specimen was peripheral blood, taken on day 0 of AZD1222 vaccination. The source is an adult in good health.

The chain couples TRBV5-1 to TRBJ1-4; 9 bases line up with TRBD1. With 4 bases clipped from V and 7 bases from J, the junction kept 11 bases outside the gene matches. This CDR3 has 16 amino acids. Germline V gene lookup returns CDR1 SGHRS and CDR2 YFSETQ. This chain's CDR3 is CASSPGQGQGGEKLFF. CDR3 bases: TGCGCCAGCAGCCCCGGCCAGGGACAGGGAGGTGAAAAACTGTTTTTT.

V and J are TRBV13 and TRBJ1-1; D might be TRBD1 (6 bases). CDR3 length: 14 amino acids. Germline V gene data show CDR1 as PRHDT and CDR2 as FYEKMQ (reference sequence). V was clipped by 6 bases and J by 4 bases, with 15 bases between them. Written as DNA, the CDR3 is TGTGCCAGCAGTTCAGGGGCCCCTGTCACTGAAGCTTTCTTT. This codes for CASSSGAPVTEAFF.

The V gene is TRBV5-1, the J gene TRBJ1-6, with D unresolved. The germline V gene has CDR1 SGHRS and CDR2 YFSETQ. V lost 0 bases to trimming and J lost 6 bases, with 10 bases between them. The CDR3 sequence is 15 residues long. In DNA form, the CDR3 reads TGCGCCAGCAGCTTGGGGACGGACCTTAATTCACCCCTCCACTTT. It translates to CASSLGTDLNSPLHF.

The J gene is TRBJ1-2, the V gene TRBV23-1; D might be TRBD1 (6 bases). TRBV23-1 is reported as an ORF; its role is uncertain. The length of the CDR3 is 16 residues. V was pared by 0 bases and J by 1 base, with 12 bases between. The CDR3 DNA follows: TGCGCCAGCAGTCAATCGTGGAACAGGGATAACTATGGCTACACCTTC. This encodes CASSQSWNRDNYGYTF.

The chain links TRBV12-3 or TRBV12-4 to TRBJ2-7; 7 nucleotides line up with TRBD1. Germline trimming cut 6 bases from V and 5 bases from J; bases unmatched to any gene: 7. The CDR3 is 13 amino acids. CDR3 in amino acids: CASRQGNVNEQYF. The DNA for the CDR3 is TGTGCCAGCAGACAGGGGAATGTCAACGAGCAGTACTTC.

V gene TRBV4-1 combines with J gene TRBJ1-5; 7 nucleotides match TRBD1. The trim removed 1 base at V and 5 bases at J, leaving 5 bases unmatched. This CDR3 has 15 residues. Germline CDR1 MGHRA, CDR2 YSYEKL. The CDR3 sequence is CASSQVGQIYQPQHF. CDR3 DNA: TGCGCCAGCAGCCAAGTGGGACAGATATATCAGCCCCAGCATTTT.

J is TRBJ1-3 and V is TRBV9; possibly TRBD1 for D (6 bases). V lost 0 bases, J lost 4 bases, and 17 bases lay in between. Germline values: CDR1 SGDLS, CDR2 YYNGEE. The CDR3 is 17 residues long. The CDR3 sequence is CASSVETTGRSGNTIYF. CDR3 nucleotide sequence: TGTGCCAGCAGCGTAGAGACCACAGGGAGGTCCGGAAACACCATATATTTT. Filled out from reference TRBV9 and TRBJ1-3, the complete variable domain reads DSGVTQTPKHLITATGQRVTLRCSPRSGDLSVYWYQQSLDQGLQFLIQYYNGEERAKGNILERFSAQQFPDLHSELNLSSLELGDSALYFCASSVETTGRSGNTIYFGEGSWLTVV.

The rearrangement joins TRBV10-1 to TRBJ2-3, with 7 bases aligning to TRBD2. The germline V gene has CDR1 WNHNN and CDR2 SYGVQD (reference sequence). V shed 0 bases, J shed 2 bases, and the junction held 2 bases outside the gene matches. CDR3 size: 15 residues. The CDR3 DNA reads as TGCGCCAGCAGTGAGTCGCAGCGGGACACAGATACGCAGTATTTT. Amino acids: CASSESQRDTDTQYF.

The rearrangement uses TRBV5-5 and TRBJ1-3, with 9 bases aligning to TRBD1. The length of the CDR3 is 17 residues. Germline V CDR1 and CDR2: SGHKS, YYEKEE (reference sequence). With 1 base clipped from V and 4 bases from J, the junction kept 9 bases outside the gene matches. The CDR3 loop is CASSLNLQGAGGNTIYF. CDR3 DNA sequence: TGTGCCAGCAGCTTGAACCTACAGGGGGCAGGAGGAAACACCATATATTTT.

Here the CDR3 DNA reads TGTGCCAGCAGCAAAAAGCACGAGCATTTT. As protein: CASSKKHEHF. The J gene is TRBJ1-5, the V gene TRBV21-1. TRBV21-1 is an annotated pseudogene. The CDR3 contains 10 residues.

As regards this clone: The sample contains more than one DNA sequence encoding this CDR3. The J gene is TRBJ1-5, the V gene TRBV19; TRBD1 aligns across 8 bases. The junction had 3 bases not matched to a gene; V was cut back by 4 bases and J by 4 bases. The germline gives CDR1 LNHDA, CDR2 SQIVND (reference sequence). The CDR3 contains 14 residues. DNA of the CDR3: TGTGCCAGTAGTACAACAGGGGGAAATCAGCCCCAGCATTTT. As protein: CASSTTGGNQPQHF. Full variable domain (outside the CDR3, taken from reference TRBV19 and TRBJ1-5): DGGITQSPKYLFRKEGQNVTLSCEQNLNHDAMYWYRQDPGQGLRLIYYSQIVNDFQKGDIAEGYSVSREKKESFPLTVTSAQKNPTAFYLCASSTTGGNQPQHFGDGTRLSIL.

The chain couples TRBV5-1 to TRBJ2-1; 9 bases match TRBD2. This CDR3 is built from 17 residues. After removal of 4 bases from V and 3 bases from J, the junction contained 11 bases not matched to a gene. Germline CDR1 reads SGHRS; CDR2 reads YFSETQ. As DNA, the CDR3 is TGCGCCAGCAGCATTGAGGCGGGACTAGCAGACTACAATGAGCAGTTCTTC. Amino acid sequence: CASSIEAGLADYNEQFF.

The rearrangement links TRBV4-1 to TRBJ2-7; tentatively, D is TRBD1 (6 bases). The ends were cut back, 1 base at V and 3 bases at J, with 10 bases in the middle. The CDR3 is made up of 14 amino acids. Looked up from germline, CDR1 is MGHRA and CDR2 is YSYEKL. CDR3 sequence reads: CASSQAARGYEQYF. The CDR3 DNA reads as TGCGCCAGCAGCCAAGCGGCCAGGGGCTACGAGCAGTACTTC.

This clone was recorded a few times. This rearrangement joins TRBV6-4 to TRBJ1-2; 12 nucleotides align to TRBD1. Germline V gene sequence: CDR1 MRHNA, CDR2 SNTAGT. The junction had 12 bases not matched to a gene; V was cut back by 3 bases and J by 4 bases. The CDR3 is 18 residues long. CDR3 residues: CASSDYWDRGPSGYGYTF. CDR3 DNA: TGTGCCAGCAGTGATTATTGGGACAGGGGGCCCTCAGGCTATGGCTACACCTTC.